These 22 T cell receptor beta chains originate from one sample sequenced in a study of CD8 T cells in Susac syndrome (dated by TCRdb to about 2019). The library was obtained by the immunoSEQ multiplex PCR assay. RNA was extracted using the RNeasy kit, and roughly 0.45 to 1 microgram was reverse transcribed with random hexamers. The public reads were reanalyzed by TCRdb: fastp trimming at Q25, MiXCR alignment, in-frame beta chains only. Each entry is one CDR3 protein sequence, shown with its most common DNA and genes. For this sample the table gives some 300,000 distinct CDR3 sequences, of which 65% to 90% were detected only once. The ten most abundant clones make up around 0.2% of the sample. The specimen sequenced was CD8+ T cells from PBMCs. These receptors were collected from a human donor with multiple sclerosis.

This sequence joins TRBV6-2 or TRBV6-3 and TRBJ2-5; perhaps TRBD2 as D (6 bases). The CDR3 spans 15 residues. Germline V gene lookup returns CDR1 MNHEY and CDR2 SVGEGT. V lost 5 bases to trimming and J lost 2 bases, with 15 bases between them. The chain's CDR3 is CASSLLGAGQETQYF. The CDR3 coding sequence is TGTGCCAGCAGTCTCCTGGGAGCGGGTCAAGAGACCCAGTACTTC.

The rearrangement links TRBV30 to TRBJ2-3, with 10 bases aligning to TRBD2. Germline trimming cut 2 bases from V and 5 bases from J; bases unmatched to any gene: 4. This CDR3 comprises 14 residues. CDR1 GTSNPN and CDR2 SVGIG come from the germline V gene (reference sequence). The CDR3 here is CAWSPSGGGDTQYF. In DNA form, the CDR3 reads TGTGCCTGGAGTCCGAGCGGGGGGGGAGATACGCAGTATTTT. The variable domain in full, with the rest retrieved from reference TRBV30 and TRBJ2-3, is SQTIHQWPATLVQPVGSPLSLECTVEGTSNPNLYWYRQAAGRGLQLLFYSVGIGQISSEVPQNLSASRPQDRQFILSSKKLLLSDSGFYLCAWSPSGGGDTQYFGPGTRLTVL.

The chain has TRBV4-3 and TRBJ2-3; TRBD1 might be the D (6 bases). The V end was cut by 4 bases, the J end by 5 bases, with 13 bases between. Germline CDR1 reads LGHNA; CDR2 reads YSLEER. The CDR3 is made up of 14 amino acids. The CDR3: CASSLDRTGDTQYF. CDR3 sequence (DNA): TGCGCCAGCAGCCTGGACAGAACGGGAGATACGCAGTATTTT.

The V and J genes are TRBV14 and TRBJ2-5; D may be TRBD1 (6 bases). CDR3 length equals 15 residues. The ends were cut back, 2 bases at V and 2 bases at J, with 12 bases in the middle. Germline CDR1 reads SGHDN; CDR2 reads FVKESK. The CDR3 DNA reads TGTGCCAGCAGCCAACTGGTACAGGGACAAGAGACCCAGTACTTC. This translates into CASSQLVQGQETQYF.

This clonotype was counted only a few times. The rearrangement uses TRBV30 and TRBJ1-2; D perhaps matches TRBD1 (5 bases). V was cut by 0 bases and J by 2 bases, with 13 bases left in between. CDR3 length: 15 residues. Looked up from germline, CDR1 is GTSNPN and CDR2 is SVGIG (reference sequence). The CDR3 here is CAWSVPETANYGYTF. CDR3 in DNA: TGTGCCTGGAGTGTCCCCGAGACAGCAAACTATGGCTACACCTTC.

The chain uses TRBV4-3 and TRBJ2-7, with D possibly TRBD2 on 5 matching bases. Trimming removed 1 base from V and 3 bases from J, with 13 bases in between. Germline V gene data show CDR1 as LGHNA and CDR2 as YSLEER. This CDR3 has 15 amino acids. CDR3 residues: CASSQVEAGGYEQYF. CDR3 in DNA: TGCGCCAGCAGCCAAGTGGAGGCAGGAGGCTACGAGCAGTACTTC.

The count of this clonotype is one. The chain is built from TRBV28 and TRBJ1-6; TRBD1 might be the D (5 bases). Trimming stripped 11 bases from V and 7 bases from J, with 21 bases between. The CDR3 is 15 residues long. From germline, CDR1 is MDHEN and CDR2 SYDVKM. This CDR3 is CAERGGGQPNSPLHF. The CDR3 nucleotides read TGTGCCGAAAGGGGCGGTGGCCAACCAAATTCACCCCTCCACTTT.

The gene calls are TRBV19 and TRBJ2-5, with TRBD2 matching 8 bases. In germline, CDR1 is LNHDA, CDR2 SQIVND (reference sequence). Unmatched junction bases numbered 0, after V lost 3 bases and J lost 3 bases. The CDR3 runs to 13 residues. For the CDR3, the DNA is TGTGCCAGTAGTATTAGCGGGAAAGAGACCCAGTACTTC. It is translated as CASSISGKETQYF.

The V gene is TRBV7-6, the J gene TRBJ1-2; D is possibly TRBD1 (6 bases). V lost 4 bases and J lost 4, with 16 bases in between. Germline CDR1 is SGHVS and CDR2 is FNYEAQ. There are 15 residues in the CDR3. CDR3 bases: TGTGCCAGCAGCTCCTCGAACGGACAGAGCTATGGCTACACCTTC. Protein product: CASSSSNGQSYGYTF.

The chain couples TRBV6-6 to TRBJ2-7; the D call may be TRBD1 or TRBD2 (5 bases each). V lost 2 bases, J lost 0 bases, and 11 bases lay in between. In germline, CDR1 is MNHNY, CDR2 SVGAGI (reference sequence). This CDR3 is built from 15 residues. The chain's CDR3 is CASSYGTPSSYEQYF. The CDR3 nucleotides are TGTGCCAGCAGTTACGGGACCCCTAGCTCCTACGAGCAGTACTTC.

This rearrangement joins TRBV2 to TRBJ2-3, with 11 nucleotides matching TRBD2. Germline CDR1 SNHLY, CDR2 FYNNEI. J lost 4 bases, V lost 3 bases, and 6 bases had no gene match. The CDR3 totals 16 residues. CDR3 residues: CASSDGTSGKADTQYF. CDR3 in DNA: TGTGCCAGCAGTGACGGGACTAGCGGCAAGGCAGATACGCAGTATTTT.

The chain uses TRBV7-9 and TRBJ2-3; D is uncertain. The germline V gene encodes CDR1 SEHNR and CDR2 FQNEAQ (reference sequence). V was cut by 5 bases and J by 10 bases, with 19 bases left in between. The CDR3 sequence is 14 residues long. CDR3: CASSAPTSQISQYF. CDR3 nucleotide sequence: TGTGCCAGCAGCGCCCCAACATCACAGATTTCGCAGTATTTT.

The J gene is TRBJ2-1, the V gene TRBV12-3 or TRBV12-4; D is unresolved. This CDR3 contains 13 residues. V lost 5 bases and J 3 bases, leaving 8 bases between the germline ends. CDR3 bases: TGTGCCAGCAGTGCCCATATCTACAATGAGCAGTTCTTC. It translates to CASSAHIYNEQFF.

The chain links TRBV11-3 to TRBJ2-2; unclear D gene. The CDR3 contains 13 residues. The V end lost 1 base, the J end lost 7 bases, and 7 bases lay between the germline ends. Germline CDR1 is SGHNT and CDR2 is YENEEA. The CDR3 reads CASSLGAGGELFF. The CDR3 DNA follows: TGTGCCAGCAGCTTAGGGGCCGGCGGGGAGCTGTTTTTT.

The genes are TRBV11-2 and TRBJ2-2; possible D gene TRBD2, 7 bases. Per the germline V gene, CDR1 is SGHAT and CDR2 is FQNNGV. This CDR3 region has 22 residues. V was cut by 5 bases and J by 2 bases, with 33 bases left in between. The CDR3 DNA follows: TGTGCCAGCAGCCTCTTGGCCCGACCGGCAGGGGCAGCGGGGCCTAACACCGGGGAGCTGTTTTTT. It specifies CASSLLARPAGAAGPNTGELFF.

This chain uses TRBV7-2 with TRBJ1-5; possibly TRBD1 for D (6 bases). V was pared by 0 bases and J by 5 bases, with 17 bases between. Germline assignment: CDR1 SGHTA and CDR2 FQGNSA. This CDR3 region has 17 residues. The CDR3 here is CASSLAGRTETYQPQHF. The CDR3 DNA is TGTGCCAGCAGCTTAGCGGGTAGGACAGAAACCTATCAGCCCCAGCATTTT.

In its sample, this clonotype was seen a few times. The chain joins TRBV6-2 or TRBV6-3 to TRBJ1-1; D is unresolved. The CDR3 contains 13 residues. Deletions cut 5 bases from V and 1 base from J, with 8 bases between. Germline CDR1 MNHEY, CDR2 SVGEGT. The CDR3 nucleotides are TGTGCCAGCAGTGTTTGGGGGAACACTGAAGCTTTCTTT. Its protein product is CASSVWGNTEAFF.

The V and J genes are TRBV7-9 and TRBJ1-4, with TRBD1 identical over 9 bases. This CDR3 is built from 15 residues. V was clipped by 1 base and J by 6 bases; unmatched bases: 3. From germline, CDR1 is SEHNR and CDR2 FQNEAQ (reference sequence). CDR3: CASSLVTGGDEKLFF. The CDR3 nucleotides read TGTGCCAGCAGCTTAGTGACAGGGGGTGATGAAAAACTGTTTTTT.

J is TRBJ2-1 and V is TRBV4-2; either TRBD1 or TRBD2 may fit D (6 bases each). Between the trimmed V and J ends, which lost 0 bases and 7 bases, there was a span of 22 bases. Per germline, CDR1 LGHNA and CDR2 YNFKEQ. CDR3 length equals 18 residues. The CDR3 sequence is CASSQDGVGGTPSNEQFF. The CDR3 DNA follows: TGTGCCAGCAGCCAAGACGGGGTAGGGGGGACCCCATCGAATGAGCAGTTCTTC.

J is TRBJ2-1 and V is TRBV12-3 or TRBV12-4; D uncertain. The V gene lost 1 base and the J gene lost 3 bases, with 7 bases spanning the gap. CDR3 length: 14 amino acids. The CDR3 sequence is CASSLGHGYNEQFF. DNA for the CDR3: TGTGCCAGCAGTTTAGGGCACGGCTACAATGAGCAGTTCTTC.

This chain uses TRBV6-2 or TRBV6-3 with TRBJ2-1; no firm D call. CDR3 size: 15 residues. Germline V CDR1 and CDR2: MNHEY, SVGEGT. Trimming took off 0 bases at V and 6 bases at J, with 12 bases between the two ends. CDR3 DNA sequence: TGTGCCAGCAGTTACTCGAGCTGGGCAGGCAATGAGCAGTTCTTC. It yields the protein CASSYSSWAGNEQFF.

The V call is TRBV9, the J call TRBJ1-1; TRBD1 is a possible D gene (5 bases). Per the germline V gene, CDR1 is SGDLS and CDR2 is YYNGEE. Trimming removed 2 bases from V and 3 bases from J, with 8 bases in between. The CDR3 extends over 13 amino acids. CDR3 in amino acids: CASSVGTHTEAFF. The DNA of the CDR3 is TGTGCCAGCAGCGTGGGGACCCACACTGAAGCTTTCTTT.